Each of the 15 T cell receptor beta chains below was sequenced from the same sample in a study of T cells in Graves' hyperthyroidism and ophthalmopathy. Researchers took RNA transcripts and amplified the TCR beta CDR3 regions from them. TCR CDR3 underwent first-round RT-PCR with the HTBI primer set. A single record per CDR3 protein comes from TCRdb applying MiXCR to the multiplex PCR reads. Of roughly 200,000 distinct CDR3 sequences listed, 15% to 20% were seen once; the top ten hold 35% to 50%. The sample comprised blood. The receptors originated from a man aged 40-49 years with Graves' hyperthyroidism.

This clonotype was seen ten or more times. The chain recombines TRBV7-9 with TRBJ1-6; 8 bases are shared with TRBD1. With 5 bases clipped from V and 10 bases from J, the junction kept 7 bases outside the gene matches. Germline V gene data show CDR1 as SEHNR and CDR2 as FQNEAQ (reference sequence). The length of the CDR3 is 14 residues. As DNA, the CDR3 is TGTGCCAGCAGCCCCGCGACAGGGGACTCACCCCTCCACTTT. As protein: CASSPATGDSPLHF.

The table lists this clonotype with many counts. The chain is built from TRBV5-1 and TRBJ2-7; the D gene is possibly TRBD2 (6 bases). The CDR3 is made up of 15 amino acids. Germline V gene sequence: CDR1 SGHRS, CDR2 YFSETQ. Trimming cost V 4 bases and J 3 bases, with 17 bases left between them. The chain's CDR3 is CASSPGGGYDYEQYF. The CDR3 DNA reads TGCGCCAGCAGCCCCGGTGGAGGGTATGACTACGAGCAGTACTTC. The entire variable domain, with the rest obtained from reference TRBV5-1 and TRBJ2-7, is as follows: KAGVTQTPRYLIKTRGQQVTLSCSPISGHRSVSWYQQTPGQGLQFLFEYFSETQRNKGNFPGRFSGRQFSNSRSEMNVSTLELGDSALYLCASSPGGGYDYEQYFGPGTRLTVT.

The table lists this clonotype with many counts. The chain links TRBV7-2 to TRBJ2-3; D gene uncertain. CDR3 size: 15 residues. Germline CDR1 reads SGHTA; CDR2 reads FQGNSA. V lost 2 bases to trimming and J lost 4 bases, with 13 bases between them. As DNA, the CDR3 is TGTGCCAGCAGCTTAAGTCTGAGTATAGCAGATACGCAGTATTTT. Its protein is CASSLSLSIADTQYF. Supplemented by reference TRBV7-2 and TRBJ2-3, the full variable domain reads GAGVSQSPSNKVTEKGKDVELRCDPISGHTALYWYRQSLGQGLEFLIYFQGNSAPDKSGLPSDRFSAERTGGSVSTLTIQRTQQEDSAVYLCASSLSLSIADTQYFGPGTRLTVL.

In this sample, this clonotype turned up a few times. The chain uses TRBV7-3 and TRBJ2-1; 10 bases are shared with TRBD2. This CDR3 has 15 amino acids. The V gene end was trimmed by 2 bases and the J gene end by 4 bases; junction bases not matched to a gene: 2. The germline CDR1 and CDR2 sequences are SGHTA and FQGTGA. As DNA, the CDR3 is TGTGCCAGCAGCTTATTAGCGGGAGGATACAATGAGCAGTTCTTC. Its protein product is CASSLLAGGYNEQFF.

On this clonotype: One end of the junction does not line up with germline, which may come from a read error. In nucleotides, the CDR3 is TGTGCCAGCAGCCAAGATCCGGTTCTCTCGATCTTC. It encodes CASSQDPVLSIF. The J gene is TRBJ2-1, the V gene TRBV3-1; D call uncertain. The CDR3 covers 12 residues. Germline V gene lookup returns CDR1 LGHDT and CDR2 YNNKEL (reference sequence).

This clonotype was counted many times. This rearrangement joins TRBV5-5 to TRBJ2-7; 8 bases match TRBD1. After removal of 4 bases from V and 2 bases from J, the junction contained 11 bases not matched to a gene. The CDR3 runs 16 residues. From germline, CDR1 is SGHKS and CDR2 YYEKEE (reference sequence). The CDR3 nucleotides read TGTGCCAGCAGCCCACGCACCGGGACAGGTACCTACGAGCAGTACTTC. Translating gives CASSPRTGTGTYEQYF.

The V gene is TRBV6-4, the J gene TRBJ1-2; 7 bases are a match to TRBD1. V lost 4 bases to trimming and J lost 8 bases; unmatched junction nucleotides: 10. CDR1 MRHNA and CDR2 SNTAGT come from the germline V gene. The CDR3 totals 14 residues. CDR3 sequence reads: CASSGLDREVGYTF. The CDR3 DNA reads as TGTGCCAGCAGTGGGCTAGACAGGGAGGTCGGCTACACCTTC.

This chain links TRBV4-2 with TRBJ1-2; TRBD1 aligns across 10 bases. The CDR3 is 15 amino acids. The ends lost 4 bases at V and 4 bases at J; junction bases unmatched: 6. Germline V lookup: CDR1 LGHNA, CDR2 YNFKEQ. The CDR3 DNA follows: TGTGCCAGCAGCCCCGGACAGGGGGTACGCTATGGCTACACCTTC. Translated, it gives CASSPGQGVRYGYTF.

This clonotype was seen many times. In nucleotides, the CDR3 is TGCAGTGCTAGAAATCCTCTGGGGACTAGCTTTATCGGCGAGCAGTACTTC. As protein: CSARNPLGTSFIGEQYF. The rearrangement joins TRBV20-1 to TRBJ2-7, with 9 bases that match TRBD2. Germline V gene data show CDR1 as DFQATT and CDR2 as SNEGSKA (reference sequence). The CDR3 loop spans 17 amino acids. The V and J ends lost 2 bases and 6 bases, in that order; junction bases with no gene match: 17.

The chain couples TRBV7-2 to TRBJ2-7; D remains ambiguous. Trimming took 1 base from V and 1 from J, leaving 11 bases between them. This CDR3 is 15 amino acids long. The V gene's germline CDR1 is SGHTA and CDR2 FQGNSA. CDR3 region: CASSLEATSSYEQYF. The CDR3 bases are TGTGCCAGCAGCTTAGAAGCGACAAGTTCCTACGAGCAGTACTTC.

There are many counts of this clonotype. This chain joins TRBV7-9 and TRBJ2-1; a weak D match, TRBD2 (6 bases). The germline V gene encodes CDR1 SEHNR and CDR2 FQNEAQ (reference sequence). The CDR3 has 17 residues. Between the trimmed V and J ends, which lost 8 bases and 0 bases, there was a span of 20 bases. CDR3 region: CASPAALAGSSYNEQFF. The CDR3 DNA reads as TGTGCCAGCCCGGCCGCGCTTGCGGGGAGCTCCTACAATGAGCAGTTCTTC.

This clonotype was observed at least ten times. The gene calls are TRBV5-1 and TRBJ2-1; 11 nucleotides line up with TRBD1. V dropped 5 bases and J dropped 6; count of bases not matched to a gene: 10. This CDR3 spans 16 amino acids. The germline CDR1 and CDR2 sequences are SGHRS and YFSETQ. DNA of the CDR3: TGCGCCAGCAGAAAGACCGGACAGGGGGCGTCCAATGAGCAGTTCTTC. Its protein product is CASRKTGQGASNEQFF.

This clonotype was observed many times. The chain uses TRBV20-1 and TRBJ2-3; 12 bases are a match to TRBD2. Germline CDR1 DFQATT, CDR2 SNEGSKA (reference sequence). With V trimmed by 6 bases and J by 2 bases, 9 bases remained unmatched. The CDR3 sequence is 16 residues long. This CDR3 is CSAPWLAGGSTDTQYF. The DNA for the CDR3 is TGCAGTGCCCCCTGGCTAGCGGGGGGGTCCACAGATACGCAGTATTTT.

V and J are TRBV20-1 and TRBJ2-5, with TRBD1 matching over 7 bases. Germline V gene data show CDR1 as DFQATT and CDR2 as SNEGSKA (reference sequence). CDR3 length: 15 amino acids. Trimming at V came to 0 bases and at J to 2 bases, leaving 6 bases not matched to a gene. This chain's CDR3 is CSARDPQGEQETQYF. The CDR3 bases are TGCAGTGCTAGAGACCCTCAGGGGGAACAAGAGACCCAGTACTTC.

This clonotype was seen at least ten times. V and J are TRBV5-1 and TRBJ2-2, with D maybe TRBD1 (6 bases). Between the trimmed V and J ends, which lost 0 bases and 6 bases, there was a span of 12 bases. The CDR3 length is 15 residues. From germline, CDR1 is SGHRS and CDR2 YFSETQ. The CDR3 region is CASSLEQGVAGELFF. The CDR3 bases are TGCGCCAGCAGCTTGGAACAGGGAGTCGCCGGGGAGCTGTTTTTT.